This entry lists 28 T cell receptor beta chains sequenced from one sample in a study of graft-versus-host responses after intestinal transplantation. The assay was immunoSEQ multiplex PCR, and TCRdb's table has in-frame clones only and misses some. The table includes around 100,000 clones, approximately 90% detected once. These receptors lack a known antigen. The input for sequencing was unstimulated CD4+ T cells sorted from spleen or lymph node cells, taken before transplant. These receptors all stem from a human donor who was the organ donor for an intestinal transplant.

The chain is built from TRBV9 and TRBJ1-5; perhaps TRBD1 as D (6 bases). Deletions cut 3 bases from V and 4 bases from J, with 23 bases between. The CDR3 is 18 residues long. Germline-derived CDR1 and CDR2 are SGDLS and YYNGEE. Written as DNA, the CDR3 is TGTGCCAGCAGCGCGGGAGTAGGGGGGGGCGGCCCTAATCAGCCCCAGCATTTT. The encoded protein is CASSAGVGGGGPNQPQHF.

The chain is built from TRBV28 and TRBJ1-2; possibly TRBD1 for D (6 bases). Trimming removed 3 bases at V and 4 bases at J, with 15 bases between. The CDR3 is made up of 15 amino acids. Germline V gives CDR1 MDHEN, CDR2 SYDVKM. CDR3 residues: CASSFGLQGGYGYTF. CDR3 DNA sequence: TGTGCCAGCAGTTTCGGCCTACAGGGAGGCTATGGCTACACCTTC.

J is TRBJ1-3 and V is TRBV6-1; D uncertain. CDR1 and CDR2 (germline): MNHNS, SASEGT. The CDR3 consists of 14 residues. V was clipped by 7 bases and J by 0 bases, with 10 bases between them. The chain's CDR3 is CASITGPSGNTIYF. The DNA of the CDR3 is TGTGCCAGCATTACTGGTCCCTCTGGAAACACCATATATTTT.

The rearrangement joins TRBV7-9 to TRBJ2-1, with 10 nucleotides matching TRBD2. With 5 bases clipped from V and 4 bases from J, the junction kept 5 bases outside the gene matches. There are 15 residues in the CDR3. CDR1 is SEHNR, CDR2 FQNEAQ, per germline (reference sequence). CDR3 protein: CASSPTSGIYNEQFF. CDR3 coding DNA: TGTGCCAGCAGCCCCACTAGCGGGATATACAATGAGCAGTTCTTC. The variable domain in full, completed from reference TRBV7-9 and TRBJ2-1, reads DTGVSQNPRHKITKRGQNVTFRCDPISEHNRLYWYRQTLGQGPEFLTYFQNEAQLEKSRLLSDRFSAERPKGSFSTLEIQRTEQGDSAMYLCASSPTSGIYNEQFFGPGTRLTVL.

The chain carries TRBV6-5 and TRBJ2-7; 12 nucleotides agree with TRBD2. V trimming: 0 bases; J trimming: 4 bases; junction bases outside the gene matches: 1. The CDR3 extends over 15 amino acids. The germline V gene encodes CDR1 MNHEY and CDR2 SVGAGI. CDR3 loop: CASSYSTSGSYEQYF. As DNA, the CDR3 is TGTGCCAGCAGTTACTCGACTAGCGGGAGTTACGAGCAGTACTTC.

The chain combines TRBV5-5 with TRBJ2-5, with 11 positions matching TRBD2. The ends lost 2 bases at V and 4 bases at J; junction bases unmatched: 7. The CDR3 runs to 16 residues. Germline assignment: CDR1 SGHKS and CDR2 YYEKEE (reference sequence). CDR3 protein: CASSFNRLAGGETQYF. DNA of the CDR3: TGTGCCAGCAGCTTTAACAGGCTAGCGGGAGGAGAGACCCAGTACTTC.

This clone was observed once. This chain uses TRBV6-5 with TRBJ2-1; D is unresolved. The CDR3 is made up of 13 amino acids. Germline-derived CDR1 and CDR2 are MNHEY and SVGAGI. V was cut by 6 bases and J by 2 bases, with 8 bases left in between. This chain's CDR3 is CASSGSTYNEQFF. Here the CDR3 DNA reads TGTGCCAGCAGCGGGTCCACCTACAATGAGCAGTTCTTC.

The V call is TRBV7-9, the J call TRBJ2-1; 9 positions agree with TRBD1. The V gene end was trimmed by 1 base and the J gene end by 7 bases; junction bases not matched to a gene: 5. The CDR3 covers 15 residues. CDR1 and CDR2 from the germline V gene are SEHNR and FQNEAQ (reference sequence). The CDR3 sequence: CASSLEGQGWNEQFF. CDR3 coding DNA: TGTGCCAGCAGCTTAGAGGGACAGGGTTGGAATGAGCAGTTCTTC.

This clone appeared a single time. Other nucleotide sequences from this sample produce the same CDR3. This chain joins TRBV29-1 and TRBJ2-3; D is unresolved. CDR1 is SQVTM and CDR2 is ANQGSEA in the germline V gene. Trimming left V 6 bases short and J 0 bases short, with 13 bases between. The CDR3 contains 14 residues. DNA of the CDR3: TGCAGCGTGGGTGGACCCTCCAGCACAGATACGCAGTATTTT. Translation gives CSVGGPSSTDTQYF.

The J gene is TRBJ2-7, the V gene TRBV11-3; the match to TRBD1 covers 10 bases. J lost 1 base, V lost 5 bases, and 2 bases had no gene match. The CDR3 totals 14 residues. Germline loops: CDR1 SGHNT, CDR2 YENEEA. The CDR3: CASSPGQGSYEQYF. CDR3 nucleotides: TGTGCCAGCAGCCCGGGACAGGGGTCCTACGAGCAGTACTTC.

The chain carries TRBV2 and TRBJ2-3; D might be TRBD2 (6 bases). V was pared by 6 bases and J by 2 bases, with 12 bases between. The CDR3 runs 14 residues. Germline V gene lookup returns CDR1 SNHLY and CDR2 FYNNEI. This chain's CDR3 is CASSKAGNTDTQYF. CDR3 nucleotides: TGTGCCAGCAGCAAAGCGGGTAACACAGATACGCAGTATTTT.

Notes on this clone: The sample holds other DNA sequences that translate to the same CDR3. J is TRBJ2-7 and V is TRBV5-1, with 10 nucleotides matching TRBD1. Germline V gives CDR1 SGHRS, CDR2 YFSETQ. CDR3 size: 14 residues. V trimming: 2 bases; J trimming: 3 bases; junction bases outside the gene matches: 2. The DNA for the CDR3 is TGCGCCAGCAGCTTAGGGACAGGGGTCTACGAGCAGTACTTC. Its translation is CASSLGTGVYEQYF.

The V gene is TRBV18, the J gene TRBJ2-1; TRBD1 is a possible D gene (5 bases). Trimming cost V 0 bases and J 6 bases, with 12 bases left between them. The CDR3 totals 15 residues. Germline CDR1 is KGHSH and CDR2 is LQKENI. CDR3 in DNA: TGTGCCAGCTCACCACCGCTGGCAGGGCCCAATGAGCAGTTCTTC. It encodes CASSPPLAGPNEQFF.

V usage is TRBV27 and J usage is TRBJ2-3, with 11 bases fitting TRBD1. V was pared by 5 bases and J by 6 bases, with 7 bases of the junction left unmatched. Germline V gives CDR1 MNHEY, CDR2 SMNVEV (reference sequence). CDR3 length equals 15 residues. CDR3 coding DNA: TGTGCCAGCAGTCCCGGGACAGGGGGTGGGGATACGCAGTATTTT. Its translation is CASSPGTGGGDTQYF.

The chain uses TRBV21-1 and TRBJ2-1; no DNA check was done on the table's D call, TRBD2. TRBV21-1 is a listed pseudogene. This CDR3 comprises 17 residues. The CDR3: CASSKRSGRAIYNEQFF. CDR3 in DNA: TGTGCCAGCAGCAAAAGGAGCGGGAGGGCCATCTACAATGAGCAGTTCTTC.

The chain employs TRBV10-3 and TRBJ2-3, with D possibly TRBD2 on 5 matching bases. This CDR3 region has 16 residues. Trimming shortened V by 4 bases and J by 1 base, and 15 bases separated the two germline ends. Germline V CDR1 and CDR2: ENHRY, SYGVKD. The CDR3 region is CAISALAPTGTDTQYF. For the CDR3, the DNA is TGTGCCATCAGTGCCCTAGCTCCTACTGGCACAGATACGCAGTATTTT.

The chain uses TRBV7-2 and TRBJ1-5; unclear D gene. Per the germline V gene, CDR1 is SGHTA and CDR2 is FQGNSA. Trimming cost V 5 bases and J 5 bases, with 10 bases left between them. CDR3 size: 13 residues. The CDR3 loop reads CASSPRRDQPQHF. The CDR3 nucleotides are TGTGCCAGCAGCCCCCGGCGGGATCAGCCCCAGCATTTT.

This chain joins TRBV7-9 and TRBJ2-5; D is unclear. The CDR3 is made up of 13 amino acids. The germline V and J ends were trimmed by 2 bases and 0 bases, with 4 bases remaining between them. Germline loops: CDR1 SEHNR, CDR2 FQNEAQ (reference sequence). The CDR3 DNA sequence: TGTGCCAGCAGCTTACAGTACCAAGAGACCCAGTACTTC. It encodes CASSLQYQETQYF. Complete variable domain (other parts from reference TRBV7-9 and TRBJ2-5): DTGVSQNPRHKITKRGQNVTFRCDPISEHNRLYWYRQTLGQGPEFLTYFQNEAQLEKSRLLSDRFSAERPKGSFSTLEIQRTEQGDSAMYLCASSLQYQETQYFGPGTRLLVL.

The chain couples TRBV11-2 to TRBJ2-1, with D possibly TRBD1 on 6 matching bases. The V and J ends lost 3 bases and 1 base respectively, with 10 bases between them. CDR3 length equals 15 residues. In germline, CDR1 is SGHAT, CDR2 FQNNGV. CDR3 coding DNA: TGTGCCAGCAGCTTCAGGGGCATATCCTACAATGAGCAGTTCTTC. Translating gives CASSFRGISYNEQFF.

The CDR3 loop reads CASRRQGNYEQYF. The DNA for the CDR3 is TGTGCCAGCAGACGACAGGGAAACTACGAGCAGTACTTC. The chain combines TRBV13 with TRBJ2-7, with 7 bases that match TRBD1. The length of the CDR3 is 13 residues. The J segment lost 3 bases and the V segment lost 6 bases, leaving 5 bases of the junction unmatched. Germline-derived CDR1 and CDR2 are PRHDT and FYEKMQ (reference sequence).

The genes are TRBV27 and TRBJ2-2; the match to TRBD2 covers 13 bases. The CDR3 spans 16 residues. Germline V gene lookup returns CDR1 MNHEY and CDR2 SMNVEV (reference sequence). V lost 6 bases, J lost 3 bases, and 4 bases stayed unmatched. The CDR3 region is CASSPGLAGYTGELFF. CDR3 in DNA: TGTGCCAGCAGCCCGGGACTAGCGGGGTACACCGGGGAGCTGTTTTTT.

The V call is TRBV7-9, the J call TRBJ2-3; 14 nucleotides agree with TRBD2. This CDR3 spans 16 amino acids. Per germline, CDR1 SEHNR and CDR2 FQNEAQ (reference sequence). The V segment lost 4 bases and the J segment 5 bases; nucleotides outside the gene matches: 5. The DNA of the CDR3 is TGTGCCAGCAGCTCGGGACTAGCGGGAGTAGGAGATACGCAGTATTTT. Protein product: CASSSGLAGVGDTQYF.

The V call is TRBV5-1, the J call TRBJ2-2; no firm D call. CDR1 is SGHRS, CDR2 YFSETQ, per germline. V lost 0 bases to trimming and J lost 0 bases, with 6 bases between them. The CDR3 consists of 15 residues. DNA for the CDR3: TGCGCCAGCAGCTTGGTTTTGGCGAACACCGGGGAGCTGTTTTTT. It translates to CASSLVLANTGELFF.

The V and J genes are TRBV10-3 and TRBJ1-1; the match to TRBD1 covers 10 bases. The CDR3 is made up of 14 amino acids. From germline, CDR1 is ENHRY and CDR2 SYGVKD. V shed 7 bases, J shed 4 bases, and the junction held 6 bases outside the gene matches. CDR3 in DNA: TGTGCCATCACCCGGACAGGGGGGGGCACTGAAGCTTTCTTT. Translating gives CAITRTGGGTEAFF.

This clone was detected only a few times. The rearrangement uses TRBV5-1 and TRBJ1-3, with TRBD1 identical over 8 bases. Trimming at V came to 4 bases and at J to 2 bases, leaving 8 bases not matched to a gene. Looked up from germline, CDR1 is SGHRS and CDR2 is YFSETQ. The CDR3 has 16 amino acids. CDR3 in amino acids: CASSQDRVRAGNTIYF. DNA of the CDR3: TGCGCCAGCAGCCAGGACAGGGTTCGGGCTGGAAACACCATATATTTT.

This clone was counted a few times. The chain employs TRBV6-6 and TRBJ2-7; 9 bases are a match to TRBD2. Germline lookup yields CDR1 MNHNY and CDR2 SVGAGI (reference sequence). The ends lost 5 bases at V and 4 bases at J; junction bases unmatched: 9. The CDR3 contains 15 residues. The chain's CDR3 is CASSPGGGREYEQYF. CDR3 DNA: TGTGCCAGCAGTCCCGGTGGCGGGAGGGAGTACGAGCAGTACTTC.

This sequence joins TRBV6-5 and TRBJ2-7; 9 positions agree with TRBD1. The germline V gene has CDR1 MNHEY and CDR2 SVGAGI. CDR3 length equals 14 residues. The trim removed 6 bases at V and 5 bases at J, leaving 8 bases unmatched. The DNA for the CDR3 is TGTGCCAGCAGGGCCGACAGGGGGATCCACGAGCAGTACTTC. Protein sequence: CASRADRGIHEQYF.

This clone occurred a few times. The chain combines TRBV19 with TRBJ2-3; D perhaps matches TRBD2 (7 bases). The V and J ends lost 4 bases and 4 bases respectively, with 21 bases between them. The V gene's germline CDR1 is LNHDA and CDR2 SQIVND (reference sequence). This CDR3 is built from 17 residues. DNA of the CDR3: TGTGCCAGTAGTACCGACCTCTTAGGGGGGAGGGCAGATACGCAGTATTTT. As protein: CASSTDLLGGRADTQYF.